This T cell receptor (beta chain) was sequenced for a study of shared clonotypes between healthy human individuals. Genomic DNA of each subset was evenly split across several immunoSEQ plates. Generated by immunoSEQ multiplex PCR, the TCRdb table keeps only in-frame clones and is missing some. The sample holds approximately 500,000 clones, roughly 80% seen once. V was clipped by 4 bases and J by 5 bases, with 15 bases between them. Germline V gene sequence: CDR1 SGHTA, CDR2 FQGTGA. The CDR3 extends over 15 amino acids. Genomic DNA came from about 90 million PBMCs in unsorted samples. Sequencing was performed on PBMCs. This TCR was sampled from a middle-aged woman in good health. Some clones in this sample may be carry-over from other donors' samples. V and J are TRBV7-3 and TRBJ2-1; D is possibly TRBD1 or TRBD2 (6 bases each). In DNA, the CDR3 is TGTGCCAGCAGCTCCCATAGGGGGGCGGACAATGAGCAGTTCTTC. Its translation is CASSSHRGADNEQFF.